This T cell receptor beta chain was sequenced during a study of cytomegalovirus exposure and HLA in healthy donors (TCRdb year 2017). With regard to the full study: According to an earlier analysis of around 600 of the donors, some 180 million T cells yielded 100 million or so unique TCR beta sequences and more than 250 Gb of sequence data. Alongside the repertoire data, information on donor age, sex, ethnicity and CMV serostatus was compiled. Among 300 to 500 genotyped donors of the cohort, an average of around 240,000 unique TCR beta nucleotide sequences was sequenced per donor, of which about 19% were non-productive. Every discovery cohort repertoire had been produced on one sequencing platform. A separate validation cohort of over a hundred different subjects was used in addition to the approximately 700-subject first cohort. Rather than using new phenotypic data, the later analysis identified candidate immune exposures from TCR beta sequences and from how often those sequences occurred across donors. Typing coverage differed by locus: A, B, C, DRB1 and DQB1 were typed in about 620-630 donors, DQA1 in 500 to 550, DPA1 in around 580, and DPB1 in 472. Four to six DR-DQ haplotypes were handled as single units for association and clustering, since linkage in the cohort was strong. An early release covering around 630 HLA-typed donors comprised about 320 gigabases of sequencing data and tens of millions of unique TCR sequences. Of the 350 to 450 genotyped donors, roughly 80% were placed in the genetic ancestry cluster associated with self-reported Caucasian donors. The study aimed to test whether signatures of past pathogen exposure could be identified by cataloging public T cell receptors. HLA typing included class I and class II loci at four-digit resolution. In a later analysis, previously published TCR beta repertoires from 666 donors were re-analyzed and high-resolution HLA genotyping was added so that TCR occurrence patterns could be studied. The study profiled the T cell repertoires of around 700 subjects by immunosequencing and related them to cytomegalovirus serostatus. To predict cytomegalovirus infection status, the study combined high-throughput TCR immunosequencing, statistical association of individual TCRs with disease status, and machine learning. An earlier analysis of a few hundred of the donors applied high-throughput TCR beta sequencing to assess whether each TCR beta V gene segment acted as functional or pseudogenic. In a later genetic analysis, genome-wide SNP genotypes for about 55% of the 666 donors were used, and that subset was treated as a discovery cohort. Here is what the overall study found, with its caveats: A later analysis found that most CMV-associated TCR beta chains appeared HLA-restricted, with HLA associations seemingly driven largely by CMV exposure. According to a later analysis, TCR association rates differed among HLA loci, with DRB1 alleles showing the most associated TCRs and HLA-C alleles showing the fewest. A further reported finding was that TCR beta sequences accurately predicted the HLA-A and HLA-B alleles for most subjects in the first cohort. Cytomegalovirus status was reported to be diagnosed by the classifier with high specificity and sensitivity in both the original and validation cohorts. In a later analysis, around 17,000 TCR beta sequences were associated with specific HLA alleles at a false discovery rate of 0.05. In the study, 164 TCR beta chains were listed as associated with cytomegalovirus. The sequencing pipeline was judged likely to have produced a cluster of highly shared sequence variants as a technical artifact. In a later genetic analysis, fewer N-insertions in productive TCRs were reported among donors in an Asian-associated ancestry cluster than the approximately 710-donor mean. An earlier analysis of approximately 570 of the donors showed that most TCR beta V segments appeared in productive rearrangements either about 90% or about 30% of the time, which broadly matched IMGT annotations. According to the authors, the approach could potentially be generalized to other disease states and immunological phenotypes. An association between a missense DCLRE1C variant and V-gene and J-gene trimming of TCR beta chains was found in a later genetic analysis and replicated in an independent cohort. Because counts were too low, seventeen rarely observed V segments, including chromosome 9 orphons, were excluded from the earlier analysis of under 650 of the donors. CMV serostatus was the only immune exposure information available for the cohort. Because HLA typing was missing for some donors at each locus, association tests included only the typed subset. The 87-base-pair reads could not distinguish some IMGT-functional V segments, including TRBV6-2 and TRBV6-3, so those segments were excluded. The cohort was sequenced for TCR beta chains only, and without alpha or paired-chain data the features that could be detected were limited. A later analysis reported that several top co-occurrence clusters appeared linked to parvovirus B19, influenza, CMV and Epstein-Barr virus. Linkage disequilibrium might explain the correlated functional status among segregating V segments, but an unknown experimental factor could not be excluded. Compared with equally common non-associated chains, HLA-associated TCR beta chains in a later analysis were more clonally expanded and had lower generation probabilities. A few of the identified cytomegalovirus-associated TCR beta chains were confirmed in vitro to be specific for cytomegalovirus antigens. The presence/absence analyses assumed that sequencing depth was roughly uniform across donors, and that assumption may not be true. Most TCR sequences were observed very rarely across donors, whereas some public TCRs were present in many individuals. When HLA alleles, especially DR and DQ, strongly co-occurred, TCR associations were difficult to assign to individual alleles.

Library prep was done by the immunoSEQ multiplex PCR assay. The multiplex PCR relied on a mix of 60 forward primers for TCR Vbeta segments and 13 reverse primers for TCR Jbeta segments. A multiplex PCR assay on genomic DNA amplified the CDR3 region of rearranged TCR beta genes. On the Illumina HiSeq System, the amplified TCR beta libraries were sequenced as 87-base-pair reads. The original pipeline was this. Across the 500 to 750 repertoires, a later analysis counted approximately 75 million unique TCR beta chains, around 11 million of which were shared by at least two donors. Raw reads were error-corrected and collapsed into unique sequences by a nearest-neighbor algorithm in which closely related sequences were merged to remove PCR and sequencing errors. To assign V, D and J gene segments, CDR3 sequences were aligned to IMGT reference sequences. For a sequence to be retained, a match of at least six nucleotides was required to both a V gene segment and a J gene segment. Rearrangements were classified as productive when the CDR3 lacked stop codons and remained in frame with V and J, and all other rearrangements were classified as non-productive. CDR3 was defined according to IMGT convention as the region running from the second conserved V-encoded cysteine to the conserved J-encoded phenylalanine. The earlier analysis of fewer than 700 of the donors excluded sequences that lacked an unambiguous match to a single V gene segment. In an earlier analysis of some 590 of the donors, a V segment was called functional when productive rearrangements were above 56.7%, and segregating when the standard deviation between donors exceeded 5%. To diagnose cytomegalovirus status from the catalog of TCR beta chain sequences, a statistical classification framework was built. In a later analysis, TCR nucleotide sequences were compared against IMGT/GENE-DB human TR gene sequences so that V and J genes could be assigned. Using the TCRdist pipeline, a later analysis assigned CDR3 sequences along with most-parsimonious VDJ recombination scenarios. In a later analysis, each TCR beta chain was defined by its CDR3 amino acid sequence together with its V-gene family, and reads without a unique V-gene family were excluded. As a way to deal with suspected cross-contamination and a sequencing artifact, a later analysis dropped 450 to 600 nucleotide sequences that were highly shared and had low generation probability. For each public chain, a later analysis derived a clonal expansion index from normalized ranks of inferred template counts within each repertoire. Generation probabilities in a later analysis came from a VDJ recombination model fitted to out-of-frame rearrangements, and those results were checked against IGoR. A later analysis scored TCR-TCR, TCR-HLA and TCR-CMV co-occurrence with hypergeometric tests, applying a repertoire-size bias correction to TCR pairs. In a later analysis, false discovery rates were estimated by permuting HLA or CMV assignments 20 times. In a later analysis, co-occurring TCRs were grouped using DBSCAN, with TCRdist sequence similarity added in when clustering inside HLA-allele-positive subsets. Repertoires with fewer than 30,000 or more than 120,000 public chains, plus five repertoires with anomalous nucleotide sharing, were excluded from co-occurrence clustering. TCRdb retrieved this table from immuneACCESS and kept in-frame rearrangements only. Not all clones are present; in checked studies, unresolved V genes account for under half, and no reason is known for the remainder. V and J calls and clone size are those listed in that table; D and trimming were worked out from the DNA. Present in this sample are 94,000 or so clones, about two thirds of which were seen just once. Almost 8.5% of the sample goes to the ten largest clones.

The CDR3 has 14 amino acids, counting the end cysteine and phenylalanine. The only DNA kept is the CDR3, 42 bases in frame from the first base. Trimming costs V 1 base and J 4 bases, and their ends lie 8 bases apart. Via the germline V gene (reference sequence), CDR1 is LNHDA and CDR2 SQIVND. The cohort comprised 550 to 700 healthy bone marrow donors. Cohort members were all nominally healthy when sampled, although unrecorded immune exposures were likely present. The donor was CMV seronegative and was included in the group of 352 seronegative cohort members. Every donor gave a peripheral blood sample, and the peripheral blood mononuclear cells from that sample were used for TCR beta sequencing. The Qiagen DNeasy Blood Extraction Kit was used to extract genomic DNA from the blood cell samples. A remark on this clone: Its recognized antigen is unknown. Within one base of it there is no much larger clone, and no base qualities were kept.

The chain is made from TRBV19 and TRBJ1-5; possibly the D gene is TRBD1, per 5 matching bases. The sequenced material came from PBMCs. The clonotype was recovered from a man in his sixties in good health and CMV-seronegative. The DNA sequence is given as TGTGCCAGTAGTATAGTTAGGGGAAATCAGCCCCAGCATTTT. It is translated as CASSIVRGNQPQHF.